This T cell receptor beta chain emerged from a study of regulatory T cells in long-lasting Graves disease. Researchers made TCR beta libraries by using iRepertoire HTBI primers and running Arm-PCR on CDR3 regions. MiXCR, applied by TCRdb to the multiplex PCR reads, yields one record per CDR3 protein. Of around 400,000 distinct CDR3 sequences in the sample, 23% were seen once. As for time point: persistent/refractory GD, antithyroid drugs over 5 years with positive TRAb. Researchers made the TCR library from RNA that was extracted from PBMCs. Graves' disease diagnoses used American Thyroid Association guidelines. This clonotype was seen a handful of times. The antigen is unknown. CDR1 and CDR2 from the germline V gene are SGHTA and FQGNSA. The CDR3 length is 15 residues. Germline trimming cut 5 bases from V and 2 bases from J; bases unmatched to any gene: 4. Study findings and constraints: There were preferences for TRBV28, TRBJ1-2 and TRBJ2-5 in persistent disease. Persistent Graves' disease cases displayed lower TCR diversity than newly diagnosed ones.

This clonotype was obtained from a female donor with Graves disease. The genes are TRBV7-2 and TRBJ2-7; 12 bases map to TRBD2. The specimen was peripheral blood mononuclear cells (PBMCs), collected when the disease was refractory, from a patient treated with antithyroid drugs. The chain's CDR3 is CASSETSGSPYEQYF. The CDR3, as DNA: TGTGCCAGCAGCGAGACTAGCGGGAGCCCCTACGAGCAGTACTTC.